This TCR beta chain is from a study of shared clonotypes between healthy human individuals. Study results and limitations: Some clonotypes were shared by all four sorted-subset donors, while others were not shared. The non-shared ones had lower generation probabilities than the shared ones. The naive CD4 repertoires of a handful of donors were compared, and 5% to 6.5% of clonotypes were shared.

Clones were read by immunoSEQ multiplex PCR, and TCRdb kept only the in-frame ones, dropping some. This sample has millions of clones; 93% occur once, and the top ten carry roughly 1.8%. With 5 bases removed from V and 8 bases from J, the gap between germline ends came to 10 bases. This CDR3 region has 11 residues. The V gene's germline CDR1 is DFQATT and CDR2 SNEGSKA (reference sequence). About this clone itself: Its antigen is not identified.

CD8 cells regarded as naive lacked CD45RO, were positively chosen for CCR7, and omitted terminally differentiated effector memory CD45RA+ cells. The rearrangement uses TRBV20-1 and TRBJ2-4, with D perhaps matching TRBD2 (6 bases). This clonotype was sampled from a man in his late teens or twenties in good health. Some clones in this sample may be carry-over from other donors' samples. Sequenced input: naive CD8+ T cells from PBMCs. CDR3 DNA sequence: TGCAGTGCTGGTTGGGGGGACATTCAGTACTTC. This translates into CSAGWGDIQYF.